A selection of T cell receptor beta chains follows, all from one sample in a study of cytomegalovirus exposure and HLA in healthy donors. The table came from immunoSEQ multiplex PCR; TCRdb's copy has only in-frame clones and leaves some out. This sample has 75,000 to 90,000 clones, with under 85% found just once. The sequencing input was PBMCs. The receptors stem from a woman in her 40s in good health and CMV-seropositive. CDR3s include the opening cysteine and the closing phenylalanine or tryptophan. A D gene is named only where the DNA matches it firmly. Part of the rows lack a size; the others show once, few, many or a class for expanded clones.

CDR3aa	CDR3nt	v_gene	j_gene	abundance	d_gene
CAASVAGWNQPQHF	TGTGCCGCTAGCGTGGCAGGGTGGAATCAGCCCCAGCATTTT	TRBV6-1	TRBJ1-5	NA	NA
CASSMRRALQPQHF	TGTGCCAGTAGTATGCGCAGGGCCCTGCAGCCCCAGCATTTT	TRBV19	TRBJ1-5	NA	NA
CASSRNQGQESPLHF	TGTGCCAGTAGTAGAAACCAGGGCCAGGAGTCACCCCTCCACTTT	TRBV19	TRBJ1-6	NA	NA
CATGDRINTIYF	TGTGCCACTGGGGACAGAATCAACACCATATATTTT	TRBV19	TRBJ1-3	NA	TRBD1
CASSSSTGSTGELFF	TGCGCCAGCAGCTCTTCGACAGGGTCCACCGGGGAGCTGTTTTTT	TRBV5-1	TRBJ2-2	NA	TRBD1
CASSESRDQPQHF	TGTGCCAGCAGTGAAAGCAGGGATCAGCCCCAGCATTTT	TRBV6-1	TRBJ1-5	NA	NA
CASSLRMGQEAEQYF	TGTGCCAGCAGTTTACGTATGGGGCAGGAAGCCGAGCAGTACTTC	TRBV27	TRBJ2-7	NA	NA
CASSLASTGQIYGYTF	TGCGCCAGCAGCTTGGCCTCCACGGGACAGATCTATGGCTACACCTTC	TRBV5-1	TRBJ1-2	NA	TRBD1
CASSFVNTGELFF	TGTGCCAGCAGCTTCGTTAACACCGGGGAGCTGTTTTTT	TRBV13	TRBJ2-2	NA	NA
CASSKEDRGTSGYTF	TGTGCCAGCTCAAAGGAGGACAGGGGGACGAGTGGCTACACCTTC	TRBV2	TRBJ1-2	few	TRBD1
CASSTLRTAEETQYF	TGTGCCAGCAGTACCTTGAGGACAGCTGAAGAGACCCAGTACTTC	TRBV27	TRBJ2-5	NA	NA
CASRQKETQYF	TGTGCCAGCAGACAAAAAGAGACCCAGTACTTC	TRBV7-8	TRBJ2-5	NA	NA
CSDGTSEQFF	TGCAGCGATGGGACTAGCGAGCAGTTCTTC	TRBV29-1	TRBJ2-1	few	TRBD2
CASSVTGNNEQFF	TGTGCCAGCAGTGTAACGGGAAACAATGAGCAGTTCTTC	TRBV2	TRBJ2-1	NA	NA
CSVGWGGMNTEAFF	TGCAGCGTTGGTTGGGGAGGAATGAACACTGAAGCTTTCTTT	TRBV29-1	TRBJ1-1	NA	NA
CASSALQANTGELFF	TGTGCCAGCAGTGCTTTACAGGCAAACACCGGGGAGCTGTTTTTT	TRBV2	TRBJ2-2	NA	NA
CATSLRWAGSNQPQHF	TGTGCCACCAGCCTCCGGTGGGCAGGGAGCAATCAGCCCCAGCATTTT	TRBV15	TRBJ1-5	NA	NA
CATSRDMAGYNEQFF	TGTGCCACCAGCAGAGACATGGCGGGCTACAATGAGCAGTTCTTC	TRBV15	TRBJ2-1	NA	NA
CASSQVGRTSGSYEQYF	TGCGCCAGCAGCCAAGTGGGACGGACTAGCGGGTCCTACGAGCAGTACTTC	TRBV4-1	TRBJ2-7	few	TRBD2
CASSIGTYGYTF	TGTGCCAGCAGTATCGGGACTTATGGCTACACCTTC	TRBV6-6	TRBJ1-2	few	NA
CASSLDLTDTQYF	TGCGCCAGCAGCCTGGACTTGACAGATACGCAGTATTTT	TRBV5-1	TRBJ2-3	NA	NA
CASSVPDYGYTF	TGTGCCAGCAGCGTACCGGACTACGGCTACACCTTC	TRBV9	TRBJ1-2	few	NA
CASSFNPTGGGETQYF	TGCGCCAGCAGCTTCAACCCGACAGGGGGAGGAGAGACCCAGTACTTC	TRBV5-1	TRBJ2-5	NA	TRBD1
CASSLAVDSTLGNTIYF	TGTGCCAGCAGTTTAGCAGTAGACAGTACACTTGGAAACACCATATATTTT	TRBV28	TRBJ1-3	NA	NA
CASSVRQEMNTEAFF	TGCGCCAGCAGTGTAAGACAGGAGATGAACACTGAAGCTTTCTTT	TRBV10-1	TRBJ1-1	NA	NA
CASSLAGKGTEAFF	TGTGCCAGCAGTTTAGCGGGGAAGGGCACTGAAGCTTTCTTT	TRBV28	TRBJ1-1	few	NA
CASTLRGPTGNTDTQYF	TGTGCCAGCACCCTCCGTGGCCCGACAGGAAACACAGATACGCAGTATTTT	TRBV7-2	TRBJ2-3	NA	NA
CASSPQGSSGNTIYF	TGTGCCAGCAGCCCGCAGGGGAGCTCTGGAAACACCATATATTTT	TRBV7-2	TRBJ1-3	NA	NA
CASSFTGARSYEQYF	TGTGCCAGCAGTTTTACGGGTGCCCGCTCCTACGAGCAGTACTTC	TRBV28	TRBJ2-7	few	NA
CASSPGTGTEAFF	TGTGCCAGCAGCCCGGGGACAGGGACTGAAGCTTTCTTT	TRBV7-2	TRBJ1-1	NA	TRBD1
CASSAAGDYEQYF	TGTGCCAGCAGCGCGGCCGGGGACTACGAGCAGTACTTC	TRBV7-9	TRBJ2-7	NA	NA
CAWRGGQGSEAFF	TGTGCCTGGAGGGGGGGACAGGGGAGTGAAGCTTTCTTT	TRBV30	TRBJ1-1	NA	TRBD1
CASSFRYRAKNIQYF	TGTGCCAGCAGTTTCCGGTATCGAGCCAAAAACATTCAGTACTTC	TRBV28	TRBJ2-4	NA	NA
CASSPNTGELFF	TGTGCCAGCAGCCCAAACACCGGGGAGCTGTTTTTT	TRBV6-5	TRBJ2-2	NA	NA
CANLILGQGYPISNQPQHF	TGCGCCAACCTTATTCTAGGCCAGGGTTACCCGATTAGCAATCAGCCCCAGCATTTT	TRBV5-1	TRBJ1-5	once	NA
CAWSPWGGAVEAFF	TGTGCCTGGAGTCCTTGGGGGGGAGCGGTTGAAGCTTTCTTT	TRBV30	TRBJ1-1	NA	NA
CASWKSIRPNTDTQYF	TGTGCCAGCTGGAAAAGTATCAGGCCGAACACAGATACGCAGTATTTT	TRBV2	TRBJ2-3	NA	NA
CAWSVTSGGTYNEQFF	TGTGCCTGGAGTGTAACTAGCGGGGGAACCTACAATGAGCAGTTCTTC	TRBV30	TRBJ2-1	NA	TRBD2
CASSLQSMNTEAFF	TGTGCCAGCAGCTTACAAAGCATGAACACTGAAGCTTTCTTT	TRBV7-8	TRBJ1-1	NA	NA
CSVALRDRSYYGYTF	TGCAGCGTTGCCCTAAGGGACAGATCCTACTATGGCTACACCTTC	TRBV29-1	TRBJ1-2	NA	TRBD1
CATARSRNQPQHF	TGTGCCACCGCTAGGAGCCGCAATCAGCCCCAGCATTTT	TRBV6-5	TRBJ1-5	NA	NA
CASSRTGVRSYEQYF	TGTGCCAGCAGCAGGACAGGGGTCCGCTCCTACGAGCAGTACTTC	TRBV2	TRBJ2-7	once	TRBD1
CASSLATGGLYGYTF	TGTGCCAGCAGCTTGGCTACAGGCGGCCTCTATGGCTACACCTTC	TRBV5-6	TRBJ1-2	NA	NA
CAWDLRQGSAYEQYF	TGTGCCTGGGACCTTCGACAGGGAAGTGCCTACGAGCAGTACTTC	TRBV30	TRBJ2-7	NA	TRBD1
CSASSGSQQFF	TGCAGTGCTAGTTCAGGGTCGCAGCAGTTCTTC	TRBV20-1	TRBJ2-1	NA	NA
CASSIVAGGLSTDTQYF	TGTGCCAGTAGTATCGTCGCGGGCGGGCTCAGCACAGATACGCAGTATTTT	TRBV19	TRBJ2-3	few	NA
CSVTTGGATDTQYF	TGCAGCGTAACGACAGGGGGCGCGACAGATACGCAGTATTTT	TRBV29-1	TRBJ2-3	NA	TRBD1
CASSLTGTTGNTIYF	TGTGCCAGCAGCTTAACCGGGACAACTGGAAACACCATATATTTT	TRBV7-9	TRBJ1-3	NA	NA
CASSLERWTGTNEKLFF	TGTGCCAGCAGCTTAGAGAGATGGACAGGGACTAATGAAAAACTGTTTTTT	TRBV7-6	TRBJ1-4	NA	TRBD1
CASSPSLAGGYEQYF	TGTGCCAGCAGCCCCTCTTTAGCGGGAGGCTACGAGCAGTACTTC	TRBV27	TRBJ2-7	few	TRBD2
CATSAKGTGLSYEQYF	TGTGCCACCAGCGCTAAGGGGACAGGTCTTTCCTACGAGCAGTACTTC	TRBV15	TRBJ2-7	NA	TRBD1
CASTLTSGLYEQYF	TGTGCCAGCACCTTGACTAGCGGACTTTACGAGCAGTACTTC	TRBV6-1	TRBJ2-7	NA	TRBD2
CASSVLTPGANVLTF	TGTGCCAGCAGTGTCCTGACACCTGGGGCCAACGTCCTGACTTTC	TRBV6-1	TRBJ2-6	NA	NA